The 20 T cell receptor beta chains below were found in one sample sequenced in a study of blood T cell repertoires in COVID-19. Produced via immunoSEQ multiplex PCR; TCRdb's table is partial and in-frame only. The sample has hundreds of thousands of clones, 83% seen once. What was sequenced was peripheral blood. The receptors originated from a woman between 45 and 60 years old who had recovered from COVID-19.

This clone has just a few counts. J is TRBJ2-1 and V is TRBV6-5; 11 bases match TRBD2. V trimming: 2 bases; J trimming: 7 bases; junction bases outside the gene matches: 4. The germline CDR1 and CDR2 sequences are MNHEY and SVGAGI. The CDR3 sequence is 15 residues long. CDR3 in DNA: TGTGCCAGCAGTTACGCGGCTAGCGGGGGGAATGAGCAGTTCTTC. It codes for CASSYAASGGNEQFF.

CDR3 sequence (DNA): TGTGCCAGCAGCCGCCCTAGCGACCCTCCCTACGAGCAGTACTTC. This encodes CASSRPSDPPYEQYF. This chain links TRBV4-2 with TRBJ2-7; the D gene is possibly TRBD2 (6 bases). V was pared by 4 bases and J by 2 bases, with 15 bases between. Germline V gene sequence: CDR1 LGHNA, CDR2 YNFKEQ. This CDR3 spans 15 amino acids.

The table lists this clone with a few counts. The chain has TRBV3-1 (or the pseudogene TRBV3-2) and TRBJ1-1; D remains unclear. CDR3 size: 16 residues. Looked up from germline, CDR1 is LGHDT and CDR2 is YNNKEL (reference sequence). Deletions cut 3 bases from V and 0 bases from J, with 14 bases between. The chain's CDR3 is CASSQATARMNTEAFF. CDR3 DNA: TGTGCCAGCAGCCAGGCCACCGCAAGAATGAACACTGAAGCTTTCTTT.

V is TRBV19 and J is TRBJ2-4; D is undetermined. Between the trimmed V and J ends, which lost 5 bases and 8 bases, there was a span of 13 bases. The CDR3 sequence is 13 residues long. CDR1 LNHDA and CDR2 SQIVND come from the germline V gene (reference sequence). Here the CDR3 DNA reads TGTGCCAGTAGTCCCTTCCCCAGCGACATTCAGTACTTC. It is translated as CASSPFPSDIQYF.

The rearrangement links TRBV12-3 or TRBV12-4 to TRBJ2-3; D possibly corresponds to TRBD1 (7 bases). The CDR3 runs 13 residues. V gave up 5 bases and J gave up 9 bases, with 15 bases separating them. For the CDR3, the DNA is TGTGCCAGCAGTATTCTCAGGGGGGTAACGCAGTATTTT. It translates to CASSILRGVTQYF.

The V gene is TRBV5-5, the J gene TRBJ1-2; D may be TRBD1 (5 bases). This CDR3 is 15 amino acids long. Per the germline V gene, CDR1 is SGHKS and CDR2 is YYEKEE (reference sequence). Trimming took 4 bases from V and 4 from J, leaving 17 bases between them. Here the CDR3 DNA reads TGTGCCAGCAGCCCGACCCCGACAGAGAGCTATGGCTACACCTTC. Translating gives CASSPTPTESYGYTF.

The CDR3 loop reads CASSTTGTGVTEAFF. The CDR3, as DNA: TGTGCCAGCAGTACAACCGGGACAGGGGTCACTGAAGCTTTCTTT. The J gene is TRBJ1-1, the V gene TRBV28, with TRBD1 matching over 10 bases. CDR3 size: 15 residues. Germline CDR1 reads MDHEN; CDR2 reads SYDVKM. V dropped 5 bases and J dropped 4; count of bases not matched to a gene: 7. Together with reference TRBV28 and TRBJ1-1, the CDR3 gives the full variable domain: DVKVTQSSRYLVKRTGEKVFLECVQDMDHENMFWYRQDPGLGLRLIYFSYDVKMKEKGDIPEGYSVSREKKERFSLILESASTNQTSMYLCASSTTGTGVTEAFFGQGTRLTVV.

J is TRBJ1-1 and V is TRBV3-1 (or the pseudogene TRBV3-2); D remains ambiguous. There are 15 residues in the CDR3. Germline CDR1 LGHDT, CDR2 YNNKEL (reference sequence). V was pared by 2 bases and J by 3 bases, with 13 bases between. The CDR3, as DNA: TGTGCCAGCAGCCAAAGCCCCAGGCAGTACACTGAAGCTTTCTTT. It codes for CASSQSPRQYTEAFF.

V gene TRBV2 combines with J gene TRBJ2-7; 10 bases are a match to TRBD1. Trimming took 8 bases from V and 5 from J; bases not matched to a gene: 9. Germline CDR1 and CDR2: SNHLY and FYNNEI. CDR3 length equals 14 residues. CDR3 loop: CASLRDRGSDEQYF. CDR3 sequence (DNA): TGTGCCAGCCTCCGGGACAGGGGTAGTGACGAGCAGTACTTC.

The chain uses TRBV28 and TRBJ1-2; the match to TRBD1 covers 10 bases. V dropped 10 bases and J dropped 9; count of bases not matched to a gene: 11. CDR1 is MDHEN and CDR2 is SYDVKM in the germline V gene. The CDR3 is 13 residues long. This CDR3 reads CATNTRGQGSYTF. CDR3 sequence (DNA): TGTGCCACCAATACGAGGGGACAGGGGAGCTACACCTTC.

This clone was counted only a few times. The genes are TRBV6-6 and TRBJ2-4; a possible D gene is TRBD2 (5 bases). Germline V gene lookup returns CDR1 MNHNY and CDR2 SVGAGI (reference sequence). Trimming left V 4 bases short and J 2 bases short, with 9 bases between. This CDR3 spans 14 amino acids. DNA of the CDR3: TGTGCCAGCAGTTTTCCGGGGACCAAAAACATTCAGTACTTC. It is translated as CASSFPGTKNIQYF.

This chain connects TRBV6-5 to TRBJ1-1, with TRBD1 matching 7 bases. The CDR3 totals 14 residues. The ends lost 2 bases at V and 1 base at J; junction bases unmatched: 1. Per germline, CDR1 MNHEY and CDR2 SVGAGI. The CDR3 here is CASSYRGRNTEAFF. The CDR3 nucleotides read TGTGCCAGCAGTTACAGGGGGCGGAACACTGAAGCTTTCTTT.

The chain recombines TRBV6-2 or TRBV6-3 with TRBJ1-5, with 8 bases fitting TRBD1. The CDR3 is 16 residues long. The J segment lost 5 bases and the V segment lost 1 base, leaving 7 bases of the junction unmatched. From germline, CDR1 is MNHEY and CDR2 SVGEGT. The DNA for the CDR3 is TGTGCCAGCAGTTACTTTATCAGGGGGCCGTATCAGCCCCAGCATTTT. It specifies CASSYFIRGPYQPQHF.

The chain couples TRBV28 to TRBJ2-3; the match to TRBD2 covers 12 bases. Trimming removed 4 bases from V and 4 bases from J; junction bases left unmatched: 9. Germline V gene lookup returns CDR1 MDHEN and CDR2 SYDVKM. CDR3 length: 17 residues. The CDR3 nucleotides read TGTGCCAGCAGTTACCCTAGCGGGAGGGCCGAGGCAGATACGCAGTATTTT. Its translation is CASSYPSGRAEADTQYF.

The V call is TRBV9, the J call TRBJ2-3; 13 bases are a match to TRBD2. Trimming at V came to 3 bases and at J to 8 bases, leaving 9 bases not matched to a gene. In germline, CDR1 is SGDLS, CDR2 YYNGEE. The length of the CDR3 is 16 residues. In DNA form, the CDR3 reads TGTGCCAGCAGCGACACACTAGCGGGGGGGCAGGTTACGCAGTATTTT. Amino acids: CASSDTLAGGQVTQYF.

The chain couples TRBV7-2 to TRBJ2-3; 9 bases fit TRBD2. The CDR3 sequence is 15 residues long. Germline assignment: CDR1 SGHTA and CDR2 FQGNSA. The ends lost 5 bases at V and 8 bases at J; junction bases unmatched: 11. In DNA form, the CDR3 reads TGTGCCAGCAGCCCGACTAGCGGAGCCAGGCGTACGCAGTATTTT. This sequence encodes CASSPTSGARRTQYF.

The CDR3 DNA reads TGTGCCAGCAGTTACTCGCAGGGGGCGAATTCACCCCTCCACTTT. Protein product: CASSYSQGANSPLHF. This sequence joins TRBV6-5 and TRBJ1-6; 8 bases agree with TRBD1. The trim removed 0 bases at V and 7 bases at J, leaving 2 bases unmatched. CDR1 and CDR2 from the germline V gene are MNHEY and SVGAGI. The CDR3 is 15 residues long.

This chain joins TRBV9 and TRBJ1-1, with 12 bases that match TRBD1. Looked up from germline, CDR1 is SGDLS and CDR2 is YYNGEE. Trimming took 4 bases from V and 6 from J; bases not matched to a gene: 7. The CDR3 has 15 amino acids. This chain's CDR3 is CASSPGTGGGSEAFF. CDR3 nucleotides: TGTGCCAGCAGCCCAGGGACAGGGGGCGGTTCTGAAGCTTTCTTT. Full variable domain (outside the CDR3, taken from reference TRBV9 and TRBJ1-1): DSGVTQTPKHLITATGQRVTLRCSPRSGDLSVYWYQQSLDQGLQFLIQYYNGEERAKGNILERFSAQQFPDLHSELNLSSLELGDSALYFCASSPGTGGGSEAFFGQGTRLTVV.

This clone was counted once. The chain's CDR3 is CATQGTNRADTQYF. CDR3 sequence (DNA): TGTGCCACCCAGGGGACGAACAGAGCCGATACGCAGTATTTT. This chain links TRBV6-5 with TRBJ2-3; possible D gene TRBD1, 6 bases. The germline V and J ends were trimmed by 10 bases and 6 bases, with 20 bases remaining between them. This CDR3 has 14 amino acids. Germline V gene sequence: CDR1 MNHEY, CDR2 SVGAGI.

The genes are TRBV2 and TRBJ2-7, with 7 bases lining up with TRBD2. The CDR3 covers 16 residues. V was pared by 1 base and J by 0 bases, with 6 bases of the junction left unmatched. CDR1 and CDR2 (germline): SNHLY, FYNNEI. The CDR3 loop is CASSEDSGGGSYEQYF. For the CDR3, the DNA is TGTGCCAGCAGTGAAGACTCAGGCGGGGGCTCCTACGAGCAGTACTTC.